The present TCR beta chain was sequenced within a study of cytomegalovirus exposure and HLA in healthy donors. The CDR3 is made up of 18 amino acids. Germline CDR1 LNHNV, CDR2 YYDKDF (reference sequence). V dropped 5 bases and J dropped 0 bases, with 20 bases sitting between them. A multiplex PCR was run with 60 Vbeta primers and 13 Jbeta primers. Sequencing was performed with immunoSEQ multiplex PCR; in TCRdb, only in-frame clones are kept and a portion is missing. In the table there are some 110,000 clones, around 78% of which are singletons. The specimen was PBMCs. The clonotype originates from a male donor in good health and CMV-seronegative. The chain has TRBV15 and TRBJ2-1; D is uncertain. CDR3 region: CATSGTRFSGASYNEQFF. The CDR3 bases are TGTGCCACCAGCGGCACGAGGTTTAGTGGCGCCTCCTACAATGAGCAGTTCTTC.